This TCR beta chain comes out of a study of T cells in Graves' hyperthyroidism and ophthalmopathy. Study-wide points: Ophthalmopathy was separated from stable hyperthyroidism by a 13 V-J model. Peripheral blood also featured most of the thyroid clonotypes expanded above 0.001.

This CDR3 comprises 14 residues. Germline V gives CDR1 MNHNS, CDR2 SASEGT. V dropped 4 bases and J dropped 8 bases, with 15 bases sitting between them. The TCR beta CDR3 regions underwent amplification using RNA transcripts as the source. A first-round RT-PCR of the TCR CDR3 used the HTBI primer set. TCRdb re-analysed the multiplex PCR reads in MiXCR, keeping a single row per CDR3 protein. Among under 450,000 distinct CDR3 sequences listed, 15% to 17% were seen once. This clonotype was recorded a few times. Its specificity is not known. This TCR was sampled from a woman between 18 and 29 years old with Graves' hyperthyroidism. V gene TRBV6-1 combines with J gene TRBJ2-1; D gene ambiguous. Sequenced: blood. The CDR3 region has the DNA TGTGCCAGCAGTGTAGACTTTAGAAGCCATGAGCAGTTCTTC. Protein sequence: CASSVDFRSHEQFF.